A single sample gave rise to the 22 T cell receptor beta chains below, sequenced in a study of vaccination effects on CD4 cells after COVID-19. These TCRs' antigens remain unknown. Sequencing followed a ViraFEST assay step that expanded antigen-specific CD4+ T cells with viral peptide pools. Culture proceeded for approximately 10 days, and CD4+ T cells were then isolated. The person acquired a PCR-confirmed SARS-CoV-2 infection between March and December 2020. The data were produced by immunoSEQ multiplex PCR, yet TCRdb's version contains in-frame clones alone and is incomplete. The sample lists more than 35,000 clones, 75% occurring once. The sample consisted of CD4+ T cells from PBMCs cultured with a peptide pool, taken before COVID-19 vaccination. The receptor set was obtained from a human donor who had a prior SARS-CoV-2 infection.

The V and J genes are TRBV15 and TRBJ1-4; TRBD1 might be the D (5 bases). Germline V lookup: CDR1 LNHNV, CDR2 YYDKDF (reference sequence). Trimming removed 3 bases from V and 8 bases from J, with 10 bases in between. The CDR3 totals 13 residues. As DNA, the CDR3 is TGTGCCACCAGCAGGGGGAGGGGCGAAAAACTGTTTTTT. Amino acids: CATSRGRGEKLFF.

This clone was picked up a small number of times. The rearrangement uses TRBV4-1 and TRBJ2-3, with D possibly matching TRBD1 (6 bases). This CDR3 is 17 amino acids long. V lost 1 base and J lost 0, with 14 bases in between. CDR1 and CDR2 from the germline V gene are MGHRA and YSYEKL. CDR3 sequence reads: CASSQGPTGRSTDTQYF. The DNA for the CDR3 is TGCGCCAGCAGCCAAGGGCCGACAGGCCGTAGCACAGATACGCAGTATTTT.

The genes are TRBV7-6 and TRBJ2-5; unclear D gene. Germline assignment: CDR1 SGHVS and CDR2 FNYEAQ. This CDR3 is built from 11 residues. The ends were cut back, 0 bases at V and 4 bases at J, with 0 bases in the middle. CDR3 sequence reads: CASSLAETQYF. DNA for the CDR3: TGTGCCAGCAGCTTAGCAGAGACCCAGTACTTC.

This clone was seen only a few times. The V call is TRBV5-6, the J call TRBJ2-3; D possibly uses TRBD1 or TRBD2 (5 bases each). The CDR3 runs 17 residues. Trimming shortened V by 5 bases and J by 0 bases, and 19 bases separated the two germline ends. In germline, CDR1 is SGHDT, CDR2 YYEEEE. CDR3 in DNA: TGTGCCAGCAGGCCCCTTTCGACGGGACCTAGCACAGATACGCAGTATTTT. This encodes CASRPLSTGPSTDTQYF.

The V gene is TRBV28, the J gene TRBJ1-1; 7 bases agree with TRBD1. The CDR3 runs to 12 residues. Germline CDR1 MDHEN, CDR2 SYDVKM. The V and J ends lost 6 bases and 8 bases, in that order; junction bases with no gene match: 6. Here the CDR3 reads CASRRIRGEAFF. As DNA, the CDR3 is TGTGCCAGCAGACGGATCAGGGGGGAAGCTTTCTTT.

This clone was detected only a few times. The chain employs TRBV7-2 and TRBJ1-2, with 7 bases lining up with TRBD1. Looked up from germline, CDR1 is SGHTA and CDR2 is FQGNSA. The CDR3 consists of 13 residues. With 1 base clipped from V and 6 bases from J, the junction kept 2 bases outside the gene matches. The CDR3 sequence is CASSLDRGDGYTF. The DNA of the CDR3 is TGTGCCAGCAGCTTAGACAGGGGAGATGGCTACACCTTC.

This clone was counted only a few times. The CDR3 nucleotides are TGTGCCATCAGTGAGCCGAACAGGGGGATAAAACGAGGCTACACCTTC. Translation gives CAISEPNRGIKRGYTF. The rearrangement uses TRBV10-3 and TRBJ1-2, with TRBD1 matching over 8 bases. In germline, CDR1 is ENHRY, CDR2 SYGVKD. Trimming at V came to 2 bases and at J to 8 bases, leaving 13 bases not matched to a gene. The CDR3 runs to 16 residues.

CDR3 bases: TGTGCCAGCAGCTCCTCAATTACAGTTACCTATGGCTACACCTTC. Protein product: CASSSSITVTYGYTF. J is TRBJ1-2 and V is TRBV7-9; D unresolved. V dropped 4 bases and J dropped 4 bases, with 16 bases sitting between them. The CDR3 is 15 residues long. Germline assignment: CDR1 SEHNR and CDR2 FQNEAQ (reference sequence).

The J gene is TRBJ1-1, the V gene TRBV29-1; 8 positions match TRBD1. The CDR3 consists of 15 residues. Germline CDR1 reads SQVTM; CDR2 reads ANQGSEA. With 6 bases clipped from V and 2 bases from J, the junction kept 11 bases outside the gene matches. CDR3 residues: CSVGATGAQNTEAFF. DNA of the CDR3: TGCAGCGTGGGCGCGACAGGGGCCCAAAACACTGAAGCTTTCTTT.

The chain couples TRBV6-6 to TRBJ2-2, with D uncertain. Germline V gene data show CDR1 as MNHNY and CDR2 as SVGAGI (reference sequence). V lost 7 bases and J lost 0, with 6 bases in between. This CDR3 is built from 13 residues. In nucleotides, the CDR3 is TGTGCCAGCAAAGGATCGAACACCGGGGAGCTGTTTTTT. Translation: CASKGSNTGELFF.

The chain couples TRBV10-3 to TRBJ2-5, with TRBD1 as a possible D gene (6 bases). This CDR3 has 14 residues. The germline V and J ends were trimmed by 0 bases and 2 bases, with 7 bases remaining between them. Germline CDR1 ENHRY, CDR2 SYGVKD. The CDR3 sequence is CAISESTGQETQYF. The CDR3 nucleotides read TGTGCCATCAGTGAGTCTACAGGGCAAGAGACCCAGTACTTC.

The rearrangement joins TRBV19 to TRBJ1-4; 9 nucleotides align to TRBD1. The CDR3 covers 16 residues. The ends lost 3 bases at V and 4 bases at J; junction bases unmatched: 6. Germline assignment: CDR1 LNHDA and CDR2 SQIVND (reference sequence). In DNA, the CDR3 is TGTGCCAGTAGTATGGGGTGGACAGGGGATAATGAAAAACTGTTTTTT. It encodes CASSMGWTGDNEKLFF.

The CDR3 loop is CASGTFEIETQYF. The DNA for the CDR3 is TGTGCCAGCGGGACATTTGAAATAGAGACCCAGTACTTC. The J gene is TRBJ2-5, the V gene TRBV21-1; TRBD1 was called by the table and not checked on the DNA. TRBV21-1 is a recognized pseudogene. The CDR3 spans 13 residues.

The J gene is TRBJ1-4, the V gene TRBV5-4, with TRBD1 as a possible D gene (5 bases). The CDR3 extends over 15 amino acids. CDR1 SGHNT and CDR2 YYREEE come from the germline V gene (reference sequence). The V and J ends lost 0 bases and 2 bases respectively, with 8 bases between them. The CDR3 is CASSLVGATNEKLFF. DNA of the CDR3: TGTGCCAGCAGCTTGGTAGGGGCGACTAATGAAAAACTGTTTTTT.

The CDR3 reads CASSFGLRSEKLFF. For the CDR3, the DNA is TGTGCCAGCAGCTTCGGGCTTAGAAGTGAAAAACTGTTTTTT. The chain links TRBV11-2 to TRBJ1-4, with no clear D. The germline V gene encodes CDR1 SGHAT and CDR2 FQNNGV. V was clipped by 3 bases and J by 7 bases, with 12 bases between them. This CDR3 has 14 amino acids. Filled out from reference TRBV11-2 and TRBJ1-4, the complete variable domain reads EAGVAQSPRYKIIEKRQSVAFWCNPISGHATLYWYQQILGQGPKLLIQFQNNGVVDDSQLPKDRFSAERLKGVDSTLKIQPAKLEDSAVYLCASSFGLRSEKLFFGSGTQLSVL.

This sequence joins TRBV7-9 and TRBJ1-5; 7 nucleotides agree with TRBD1. V trimming: 0 bases; J trimming: 12 bases; junction bases outside the gene matches: 2. The germline CDR1 and CDR2 sequences are SEHNR and FQNEAQ (reference sequence). The CDR3 has 12 residues. The CDR3 sequence: CASSLATGRQHF. CDR3 DNA sequence: TGTGCCAGCAGCTTAGCGACAGGGCGCCAGCATTTT.

This clone has just a few counts. The chain couples TRBV13 to TRBJ2-7; no definite D call. The V gene's germline CDR1 is PRHDT and CDR2 FYEKMQ (reference sequence). This CDR3 has 13 amino acids. Trimming took off 4 bases at V and 8 bases at J, with 15 bases between the two ends. The CDR3, as DNA: TGTGCCAGCAGCTCGGAAAAGATCCTGCAGCAGTACTTC. Its protein is CASSSEKILQQYF.

This chain links TRBV28 with TRBJ1-6, with D possibly being TRBD1 (6 bases). V gave up 5 bases and J gave up 7 bases, with 18 bases separating them. Germline CDR1 is MDHEN and CDR2 is SYDVKM. The CDR3 totals 16 residues. The CDR3 DNA reads TGTGCCAGCAGTCCAGTATGGGGGGGCGCGAATTCACCCCTCCACTTT. Encoded protein: CASSPVWGGANSPLHF.

The V call is TRBV19, the J call TRBJ2-7; 11 nucleotides agree with TRBD1. The V and J ends lost 5 bases and 3 bases, in that order; junction bases with no gene match: 6. CDR1 and CDR2 (germline): LNHDA, SQIVND (reference sequence). CDR3 length: 15 residues. CDR3 in amino acids: CASSGRTGGSYEQYF. Here the CDR3 DNA reads TGTGCCAGTAGTGGACGGACAGGGGGCAGCTACGAGCAGTACTTC.

This clone was detected only a few times. The chain links TRBV7-9 to TRBJ1-3; maybe TRBD1 (6 bases). V dropped 1 base and J dropped 4 bases, with 8 bases sitting between them. This CDR3 region has 14 residues. From germline, CDR1 is SEHNR and CDR2 FQNEAQ (reference sequence). The chain's CDR3 is CASSLDRAGNTIYF. The CDR3 nucleotides read TGTGCCAGCAGCTTAGACAGGGCCGGAAACACCATATATTTT.

This chain uses TRBV4-2 with TRBJ2-3; D not resolved. CDR1 and CDR2 from the germline V gene are LGHNA and YNFKEQ. V lost 0 bases, J lost 4 bases, and 14 bases lay in between. The CDR3 consists of 16 residues. The CDR3 DNA reads TGTGCCAGCAGCCAAGATCTCGACGCCGGTGCAGATACGCAGTATTTT. It translates to CASSQDLDAGADTQYF.

The chain couples TRBV5-1 to TRBJ2-2; TRBD2 is a possible D gene (5 bases). CDR1 is SGHRS and CDR2 is YFSETQ in the germline V gene. This CDR3 is 15 amino acids long. V was clipped by 4 bases and J by 0 bases, with 10 bases between them. CDR3 coding DNA: TGCGCCAGCAGCCCAGACTATACGAACACCGGGGAGCTGTTTTTT. Its protein product is CASSPDYTNTGELFF. Drawing the rest from reference TRBV5-1 and TRBJ2-2, the complete variable domain is KAGVTQTPRYLIKTRGQQVTLSCSPISGHRSVSWYQQTPGQGLQFLFEYFSETQRNKGNFPGRFSGRQFSNSRSEMNVSTLELGDSALYLCASSPDYTNTGELFFGEGSRLTVL.